The 25 T cell receptor beta chains in this list originate from one sample, sequenced in a study of T cells after yellow fever vaccination. TCRdb re-derived calls from the 5' RACE reads in MiXCR, one entry per CDR3 protein. The data show 150,000 to 200,000 distinct CDR3 sequences, roughly 9% seen once. The sample in question was CD8+ T cells sorted from PBMCs, obtained 45 days after the yellow fever booster vaccination. These receptors all stem from a man younger than 35 who received the YFV17D yellow fever vaccine.

This clonotype was seen many times. This rearrangement joins TRBV27 to TRBJ2-1, with a weak D call TRBD2 (5 bases). CDR3 size: 12 residues. V dropped 2 bases and J dropped 8 bases, with 7 bases sitting between them. Germline lookup yields CDR1 MNHEY and CDR2 SMNVEV (reference sequence). The CDR3 sequence is CASSLGGHEQFF. CDR3 sequence (DNA): TGTGCCAGCAGTTTAGGAGGACATGAGCAGTTCTTC.

This clonotype was recorded at least ten times. This chain joins TRBV4-1 and TRBJ2-3, with 7 positions matching TRBD1. The CDR3 contains 16 residues. Germline V CDR1 and CDR2: MGHRA, YSYEKL. V shed 3 bases, J shed 3 bases, and the junction held 9 bases outside the gene matches. This CDR3 is CASSQETGMRTDTQYF. For the CDR3, the DNA is TGCGCCAGCAGCCAGGAGACAGGGATGAGGACAGATACGCAGTATTTT.

This clonotype was detected many times. The chain carries TRBV4-3 and TRBJ2-2, with D hard to call. The CDR3 has 14 amino acids. The V gene lost 3 bases and the J gene lost 0 bases, with 5 bases spanning the gap. Germline loops: CDR1 LGHNA, CDR2 YSLEER. The chain's CDR3 is CASSHKTNTGELFF. CDR3 coding DNA: TGCGCCAGCAGCCACAAGACGAACACCGGGGAGCTGTTTTTT.

The chain employs TRBV4-1 and TRBJ2-2; TRBD1 aligns across 10 bases. CDR1 is MGHRA and CDR2 is YSYEKL in the germline V gene. V trimming: 0 bases; J trimming: 1 base; junction bases outside the gene matches: 5. This CDR3 is 18 amino acids long. CDR3 coding DNA: TGCGCCAGCAGCCAAGAGCGGGGGACAGGGGTGAACACCGGGGAGCTGTTTTTT. This gives the protein CASSQERGTGVNTGELFF.

This clonotype showed up many times. The V call is TRBV4-2, the J call TRBJ1-1, with D tentatively TRBD1 (6 bases). Trimming cost V 4 bases and J 3 bases, with 12 bases left between them. Germline-derived CDR1 and CDR2 are LGHNA and YNFKEQ. The CDR3 extends over 14 amino acids. In DNA, the CDR3 is TGTGCCAGCAGCCCGTTACAGGGATACACTGAAGCTTTCTTT. Translated, it gives CASSPLQGYTEAFF.

This clonotype has a handful of counts. V gene TRBV20-1 combines with J gene TRBJ2-4; TRBD2 is a possible D gene (5 bases). The CDR3 extends over 13 amino acids. Trimming cost V 6 bases and J 6 bases, with 15 bases left between them. Per the germline V gene, CDR1 is DFQATT and CDR2 is SNEGSKA (reference sequence). The CDR3, as DNA: TGCAGTGCCTCCGTCGGCGGAGGAAACATTCAGTACTTC. It translates to CSASVGGGNIQYF.

Only a few counts were recorded for this clonotype. CDR3 nucleotides: TGTGCCAGCAGTTCACAGGGGATGGGTACGCAGTATTTT. Translated, it gives CASSSQGMGTQYF. J is TRBJ2-3 and V is TRBV6-2 or TRBV6-3, with 7 bases that match TRBD1. CDR3 size: 13 residues. J gave up 8 bases and V 4 bases, and 6 bases lay outside the gene matches. Germline CDR1 and CDR2: MNHEY and SVGEGT.

The chain is built from TRBV20-1 and TRBJ1-1; no firm D call. Germline CDR1 DFQATT, CDR2 SNEGSKA (reference sequence). The CDR3 covers 17 residues. V was clipped by 0 bases and J by 0 bases, with 17 bases between them. DNA of the CDR3: TGCAGTGCTAGAGATCTTGGCCAGACCCCCATGAACACTGAAGCTTTCTTT. Protein: CSARDLGQTPMNTEAFF.

CDR3 in amino acids: CSARDIGTTNTGELFF. The CDR3 nucleotides read TGCAGTGCTAGAGATATAGGAACCACGAACACCGGGGAGCTGTTTTTT. J is TRBJ2-2 and V is TRBV20-1; D is undetermined. The germline V and J ends were trimmed by 0 bases and 0 bases, with 11 bases remaining between them. This CDR3 contains 16 residues. Germline loops: CDR1 DFQATT, CDR2 SNEGSKA (reference sequence).

This clonotype appeared a few times. The V and J genes are TRBV21-1 and TRBJ2-7; TRBD2, the table's D call, was not compared with the DNA. TRBV21-1 is a pseudogene. The CDR3 length is 13 residues. CDR3 sequence: CASSKGGAYEQYV. As DNA, the CDR3 is TGTGCCAGCAGCAAAGGCGGGGCCTACGAGCAGTACGTC.

This clonotype occurred a few times. The V and J genes are TRBV19 and TRBJ1-5; D ambiguous. This CDR3 comprises 12 residues. The V gene lost 1 base and the J gene lost 7 bases, with 5 bases spanning the gap. CDR1 is LNHDA and CDR2 is SQIVND in the germline V gene (reference sequence). CDR3 region: CASSIGLQPQHF. In nucleotides, the CDR3 is TGTGCCAGTAGTATAGGACTACAGCCCCAGCATTTT.

The chain is built from TRBV25-1 and TRBJ1-2; 12 bases match TRBD1. This CDR3 comprises 14 residues. J lost 7 bases, V lost 6 bases, and 6 bases had no gene match. Germline CDR1 and CDR2: MGHDK and SYGVNS. The CDR3: CASRKGQGARGYTF. The CDR3 nucleotides read TGTGCCAGCAGGAAGGGACAGGGGGCGCGTGGCTACACCTTC.

This chain uses TRBV4-3 with TRBJ1-1; D is uncertain. Trimming stripped 0 bases from V and 8 bases from J, with 16 bases between. The V gene's germline CDR1 is LGHNA and CDR2 YSLEER. The CDR3 spans 15 residues. CDR3: CASSQEIGWSAEAFF. In nucleotides, the CDR3 is TGCGCCAGCAGCCAAGAGATAGGTTGGTCTGCGGAAGCTTTCTTT.

This clonotype was seen a handful of times. J is TRBJ2-5 and V is TRBV12-3 or TRBV12-4, with TRBD1 as a possible D gene (6 bases). The CDR3 runs to 15 residues. The V and J ends lost 2 bases and 4 bases respectively, with 14 bases between them. CDR3 protein: CASSLYGGSGETQYF. The CDR3 nucleotides read TGTGCCAGCAGTTTATATGGGGGCTCGGGAGAGACCCAGTACTTC.

This clonotype was seen a handful of times. The chain couples TRBV13 to TRBJ2-5; D unresolved. V lost 3 bases and J 1 base, leaving 6 bases between the germline ends. The germline CDR1 and CDR2 sequences are PRHDT and FYEKMQ (reference sequence). The CDR3 totals 13 residues. The CDR3 sequence: CASSLGIQETQYF. In DNA, the CDR3 is TGTGCCAGCAGCTTGGGGATCCAAGAGACCCAGTACTTC.

This clonotype appeared a few times. The chain carries TRBV7-6 and TRBJ2-7; D may correspond to TRBD1 or TRBD2 (5 bases each). V was trimmed by 2 bases and J by 7 bases, leaving 12 bases between them. The germline V gene has CDR1 SGHVS and CDR2 FNYEAQ. The CDR3 has 13 residues. The CDR3 protein is CASSLTGTGEQYF. CDR3 sequence (DNA): TGTGCCAGCAGCTTAACCGGGACGGGGGAGCAGTACTTC.

The V gene is TRBV6-2 or TRBV6-3, the J gene TRBJ1-5; 8 positions match TRBD1. The germline V gene encodes CDR1 MNHEY and CDR2 SVGEGT. Germline trimming cut 8 bases from V and 6 bases from J; bases unmatched to any gene: 6. This CDR3 has 13 amino acids. CDR3 sequence: CASGTGGGQPQHF. The CDR3 DNA sequence: TGTGCCAGCGGTACAGGGGGAGGTCAGCCCCAGCATTTT.

Many counts were recorded for this clonotype. The chain combines TRBV4-1 with TRBJ1-1, with 9 bases aligning to TRBD1. The trim removed 4 bases at V and 4 bases at J, leaving 7 bases unmatched. The CDR3 has 15 amino acids. Germline CDR1 reads MGHRA; CDR2 reads YSYEKL. As DNA, the CDR3 is TGCGCCAGCAGCCCGCAGACAGGGGGGGGCACTGAAGCTTTCTTT. Protein sequence: CASSPQTGGGTEAFF.

V and J are TRBV29-1 and TRBJ2-2; D is undetermined. This CDR3 has 13 amino acids. CDR1 and CDR2 from the germline V gene are SQVTM and ANQGSEA. The V gene lost 3 bases and the J gene lost 7 bases, with 12 bases spanning the gap. The CDR3 DNA sequence: TGCAGCGTTGAGGTCTCAGGTCTCGGGGAGCTGTTTTTT. This encodes CSVEVSGLGELFF.

This clonotype was found a few times. The chain has TRBV5-1 and TRBJ2-2, with D possibly TRBD1 on 6 matching bases. The CDR3 is 17 amino acids. V was clipped by 3 bases and J by 0 bases, with 15 bases between them. Germline lookup yields CDR1 SGHRS and CDR2 YFSETQ. The chain's CDR3 is CASSSLDRPPNTGELFF. CDR3 coding DNA: TGCGCCAGCAGCTCGCTGGACAGACCACCGAACACCGGGGAGCTGTTTTTT.

This clonotype was seen ten or more times. The chain carries TRBV5-1 and TRBJ2-6; 7 positions match TRBD1. This CDR3 has 16 residues. With V trimmed by 4 bases and J by 4 bases, 8 bases remained unmatched. Germline loops: CDR1 SGHRS, CDR2 YFSETQ. CDR3 in DNA: TGCGCCAGCAGCGATTCAAGGGGGCACGGGGCCAACGTCCTGACTTTC. Encoded protein: CASSDSRGHGANVLTF.

This clonotype was detected ten times or more. The rearrangement links TRBV7-9 to TRBJ2-3; 7 bases map to TRBD2. Trimming took 3 bases from V and 1 from J; bases not matched to a gene: 4. CDR3 size: 15 residues. The germline CDR1 and CDR2 sequences are SEHNR and FQNEAQ (reference sequence). CDR3 amino acids: CASSLAGAGTDTQYF. In DNA form, the CDR3 reads TGTGCCAGCAGCTTGGCGGGAGCTGGCACAGATACGCAGTATTTT.

V and J are TRBV10-3 and TRBJ2-6; D is unclear. V lost 1 base to trimming and J lost 1 base, with 5 bases between them. This CDR3 contains 15 residues. Germline-derived CDR1 and CDR2 are ENHRY and SYGVKD. The CDR3 nucleotides read TGTGCCATCAGTGAGTGGAAATCTGGGGCCAACGTCCTGACTTTC. This gives the protein CAISEWKSGANVLTF.

This clonotype appeared a few times. V and J are TRBV7-9 and TRBJ1-5; 7 positions agree with TRBD1. The CDR3 loop spans 14 amino acids. J lost 4 bases, V lost 5 bases, and 5 bases had no gene match. Germline V gene data show CDR1 as SEHNR and CDR2 as FQNEAQ (reference sequence). CDR3: CASSRTGSNQPQHF. CDR3 nucleotide sequence: TGTGCCAGCAGCCGGACAGGTTCTAATCAGCCCCAGCATTTT.

In its sample, this clonotype was seen a few times. The chain has TRBV12-3 or TRBV12-4 and TRBJ1-3; D unresolved. The V end lost 2 bases, the J end lost 2 bases, and 7 bases lay between the germline ends. The CDR3 runs to 14 residues. The CDR3 region has the DNA TGTGCCAGCAGTTTACCAGGCGCTGGAAACACCATATATTTT. Its translation is CASSLPGAGNTIYF.